These T cell receptor beta chains were read from a single sample in a study of shared clonotypes between healthy human individuals. TCRdb's table, derived via immunoSEQ multiplex PCR, lists solely in-frame clones and lacks some. The table includes some 2,000,000 clones, 85% to 95% detected once. Source material: naive CD4+ T cells sorted from blood. These receptors originate from a man aged 18 to 35 in good health. Each CDR3 is given with its conserved first and last residue. A D gene is named only where the DNA matches it firmly. Rows give clone size only sometimes, using once, few, many, or a class for an expanded clone.

clone_size,d_call,v_call,j_call,cdr3_nt,cdr3_aa
NA,NA,TRBV5-1,TRBJ1-1,TGCGCCAGCAGGCTCGGGGCCAACACTGAAGCTTTCTTT,CASRLGANTEAFF
NA,NA,TRBV7-2,TRBJ2-3,TGTGCCAGCAGCTTAGTGGGGACCTCCACAGATACGCAGTATTTT,CASSLVGTSTDTQYF
NA,NA,TRBV4-1,TRBJ1-3,TGCGCCAGCAGCCTCCAGGGGACTGGAAACACCATATATTTT,CASSLQGTGNTIYF
once,TRBD2,TRBV7-6,TRBJ2-3,TGTGCCAGCAGCTTAGTCGGGGGGAGCACAGATACGCAGTATTTT,CASSLVGGSTDTQYF
NA,NA,TRBV10-3,TRBJ2-7,TGTGCCATCAGTGACGAGATTTACGAGCAGTACTTC,CAISDEIYEQYF
NA,NA,TRBV6-1,TRBJ2-7,TGTGCCAGCAGCCATACGGGCGGAATAGATGCGCAGTACTTC,CASSHTGGIDAQYF
NA,NA,TRBV2,TRBJ1-2,TGTGCCAGCAGTGATGGCAGACCCTATGGCTACACCTTC,CASSDGRPYGYTF
NA,NA,TRBV28,TRBJ1-2,TGTGCCAGCAGTTACAGAACAGGAAACTATGGCTACACCTTC,CASSYRTGNYGYTF
NA,TRBD2,TRBV7-2,TRBJ2-3,TGTGCCAGCAGCACAGTCCCGTCGGTGCTAGCGGGACCGGATACGCAGTATTTT,CASSTVPSVLAGPDTQYF
NA,NA,TRBV18,TRBJ2-3,TGTGCCAGCTCACCCCAGGAGGGGGTGCCAGATACGCAGTATTTT,CASSPQEGVPDTQYF
NA,NA,TRBV18,TRBJ1-2,TGTGCCAGCTCACCATCGGCGTCAGCAGGCGACTATGGCTACACCTTC,CASSPSASAGDYGYTF
once,NA,TRBV19,TRBJ1-1,TGTGCCAGTAGACGGAGGGGACTCCCGAACACTGAAGCTTTCTTT,CASRRRGLPNTEAFF
NA,NA,TRBV30,TRBJ1-2,TGTGCCTGGGAGGGGATTCGGGGCTATGGCTACACCTTC,CAWEGIRGYGYTF
NA,NA,TRBV7-9,TRBJ2-6,TGTGCCAGCAGCTCGAGCTTCTCTGGGGCCAACGTCCTGACTTTC,CASSSSFSGANVLTF
NA,NA,TRBV7-9,TRBJ2-7,TGTGCCAGCAGCTTAGCGGACGAGCAGTACTTC,CASSLADEQYF
once,NA,TRBV9,TRBJ1-5,TGTGCCAGCAGCACGCGAACATCAAACAGGGTACGACAGCCCCAGCATTTT,CASSTRTSNRVRQPQHF
NA,NA,TRBV7-9,TRBJ2-1,TGTGCCAGCAGCTTAGGGGGGGTTAGTTTCTACAATGAGCAGTTCTTC,CASSLGGVSFYNEQFF
NA,NA,TRBV5-1,TRBJ2-3,TGCGCCAGCAGCTTGTTTGGACCAAGCACAGATACGCAGTATTTT,CASSLFGPSTDTQYF
NA,TRBD1,TRBV7-8,TRBJ1-5,TGTGCCAGCAGCTTGGACAGGGCTCGCAGCAATCAGCCCCAGCATTTT,CASSLDRARSNQPQHF
NA,TRBD1,TRBV18,TRBJ2-7,TGTGCCAGCTCACCATGGACAGGGGAGGGTCGGGAGCAGTACTTC,CASSPWTGEGREQYF
NA,TRBD1,TRBV10-3,TRBJ2-7,TGTGCCATCAGTGAGAGTCCGGGACAGGATGCGTACGAGCAGTACTTC,CAISESPGQDAYEQYF
NA,NA,TRBV11-2,TRBJ1-3,TGTGCCAGCAGCTTTGCTTTTGGAAACACCATATATTTT,CASSFAFGNTIYF
once,TRBD1,TRBV7-6,TRBJ1-2,TGTGCCAGCAGCCCAGGGGGGAATGGCTACACCTTC,CASSPGGNGYTF
NA,NA,TRBV5-5,TRBJ2-7,TGTGCCAGCAGCTTTCCGGCAGAGCAGTACTTC,CASSFPAEQYF
NA,NA,TRBV28,TRBJ1-1,TGTGCCAGCAGTCGTCGGACGGCCTCGAACACTGAAGCTTTCTTT,CASSRRTASNTEAFF
NA,NA,TRBV7-8,TRBJ2-5,TGTGCCAGCCTTAGGGACACGGGACAAGAGACCCAGTACTTC,CASLRDTGQETQYF
NA,NA,TRBV10-3,TRBJ2-3,TGTGCCATCAGCTCCCTAAGGGGGAGAAGCACAGATACGCAGTATTTT,CAISSLRGRSTDTQYF
NA,TRBD2,TRBV5-6,TRBJ2-7,TGTGCCAGCAGCCGCCGGGCTAGCGGGAGTCAGTGGATGTACGAGCAGTACTTC,CASSRRASGSQWMYEQYF
once,NA,TRBV9,TRBJ2-7,TGTGCCAGCAGCGTACAACCGGGCCCCTACGAGCAGTACTTC,CASSVQPGPYEQYF
NA,TRBD2,TRBV7-9,TRBJ2-1,TGTGCCAGCAGCCAAGATACTAGCGGCCACAATGAGCAGTTCTTC,CASSQDTSGHNEQFF
once,NA,TRBV10-3,TRBJ2-5,TGTGCCATCAGTGGGCAGGGCCAAGAGACCCAGTACTTC,CAISGQGQETQYF
NA,NA,TRBV11-2,TRBJ2-2,TGTGCCAGCAAGTTGGAACAGTCGAACACCGGGGAGCTGTTTTTT,CASKLEQSNTGELFF
NA,NA,TRBV5-4,TRBJ2-7,TGTGCCAGCAGCTTGGTCGGGGGAAACGAGCAGTACTTC,CASSLVGGNEQYF
NA,NA,TRBV2,TRBJ2-1,TGTGCCAGCAGTGGGCCTAGCCGCTACAATGAGCAGTTCTTC,CASSGPSRYNEQFF
NA,NA,TRBV5-1,TRBJ1-1,TGCGCCAGCAGCTTGGGAGGGTACGATACTGAAGCTTTCTTT,CASSLGGYDTEAFF
NA,TRBD1,TRBV6-1,TRBJ1-2,TGTGCCAGCAACAAACCCGGGACAGGGGCCTATGGCTACACCTTC,CASNKPGTGAYGYTF
NA,TRBD1,TRBV10-1,TRBJ2-7,TGCGCCAGCAGTGAGTCGGGGACAGGATCTGGGGAGCAGTACTTC,CASSESGTGSGEQYF
NA,NA,TRBV19,TRBJ2-7,TGTGCCAGTAAGTCCGGGACGCTTCCCTACGAGCAGTACTTC,CASKSGTLPYEQYF
few,NA,TRBV7-2,TRBJ2-7,TGTGCCAGCAGCTTAGACAGGTCCTCCTACGAGCAGTACTTC,CASSLDRSSYEQYF
NA,TRBD2,TRBV11-2,TRBJ2-1,TGTGCCAGCAGGCGAGCGGGGGGCGCCTACAATGAGCAGTTCTTC,CASRRAGGAYNEQFF
once,NA,TRBV6-1,TRBJ1-3,TGTGCCAGCAGTGAAGCCCCAACTGGAAACACCATATATTTT,CASSEAPTGNTIYF
NA,NA,TRBV7-9,TRBJ2-2,TGTGCCAGCAGCTTAACAGCCCCTGCCGGGGAGCTGTTTTTT,CASSLTAPAGELFF
NA,NA,TRBV5-6,TRBJ1-6,TGTGCCAGCAGCTTGGCAGGACAGAATAATTCACCCCTCCACTTT,CASSLAGQNNSPLHF
NA,NA,TRBV29-1,TRBJ2-7,TGCAGCGTTGGTACGAAAAGGCAGTACTTC,CSVGTKRQYF
once,NA,TRBV29-1,TRBJ1-1,TGCAGCGTCCGTACCGGGGACACTGAAGCTTTCTTT,CSVRTGDTEAFF